This is a list of T cell receptor beta chains from one sample in a study of cytomegalovirus exposure and HLA in healthy donors. This table comes from immunoSEQ multiplex PCR, and its TCRdb copy is limited to in-frame clones, with some not included. The repertoire holds about 120,000 clones, with about three quarters as singletons. Sequenced sample: PBMCs. The receptors originated from a female donor in good health and CMV-seronegative. Each CDR3 is given with its conserved first and last residue. The D gene is left open where the match is weak.

v_gene	d_gene	j_gene	CDR3aa
TRBV2	TRBD2	TRBJ2-3	CASGSGTRTSSTDTQYF
TRBV25-1	NA	TRBJ1-1	CASSVPGMNTEAFF
TRBV6-4	NA	TRBJ2-1	CASSDQSYNEQFF
TRBV5-1	TRBD1	TRBJ1-4	CASSKTGGGEKLFF
TRBV7-9	TRBD2	TRBJ2-1	CASSLAAGVDEQFF
TRBV4-1	TRBD1	TRBJ1-2	CASSPGTGTVSVGYTF
TRBV6-6	TRBD2	TRBJ2-1	CASRGGTSGLFF
TRBV6-5	NA	TRBJ1-1	CASSYRQEAFF
TRBV13	TRBD1	TRBJ1-2	CASSSRGDYGYTF
TRBV27	TRBD2	TRBJ2-1	CASSFTVQRGGSYNEQFF
TRBV6-1	NA	TRBJ2-6	CASTLGVSGANVLTF
TRBV11-1	TRBD2	TRBJ2-7	CASRPHGGGGIIEQYF
TRBV5-1	NA	TRBJ2-3	CASSLVGGSTDTQYF
TRBV7-6	NA	TRBJ2-7	CASSGRQDSYEQYF
TRBV5-4	TRBD1	TRBJ1-1	CASSALQGRTEAFF
TRBV10-3	NA	TRBJ1-1	CAISESMGGEAFF
TRBV18	TRBD1	TRBJ1-1	CASSPAWYRQGVDPAEAFF
TRBV6-5	NA	TRBJ1-4	CASSSRTAATNEKLFF
TRBV18	TRBD2	TRBJ2-3	CASSPLAGGEGDTQYF
TRBV15	NA	TRBJ1-2	CATSREPGRTYGYTF
TRBV29-1	NA	TRBJ1-3	CSVARRDFGNTIYF
TRBV6-6	TRBD2	TRBJ2-2	CASSKSGGNTGELFF
TRBV30	TRBD1	TRBJ2-2	CAWIDGQGHTRELFF
TRBV7-9	NA	TRBJ2-6	CASSGGTASGANVLTF